This T cell receptor beta chain was sequenced in a study of a mutant IDH1 vaccine in newly diagnosed glioma. Across the whole study: Beginning 4-6 weeks after radiotherapy alone, or with temozolomide cycles, vaccination took place. Prior therapy was radiotherapy, temozolomide, or both; most received both.

Profiled with immunoSEQ multiplex PCR; TCRdb holds only in-frame clones, not every one. This table has about 40,000 clones, approximately 91% appearing once. V was pared by 3 bases and J by 5 bases, with 14 bases between. The V gene's germline CDR1 is KGHSH and CDR2 LQKENI. This CDR3 is 15 amino acids long. Overall study results and limits: There were vaccine-induced immune responses in approximately 95% of the patients.

Turning to this clone: Its antigen is not known.

As for time point: week 5, during vaccination. In the vaccine, a single dose held 300 ug of the mutant IDH1 20-mer peptide, along with topical imiquimod. The input for sequencing was PBMCs, taken from a glioma patient whose treatment included an IDH1 peptide vaccine. The chain combines TRBV18 with TRBJ2-1, with D maybe TRBD1 (6 bases). The TCR sequence derives from a man aged 50 to 59 with glioma. Written as DNA, the CDR3 is TGTGCCAGCTCACCGACAGGAGAGAGGGACAATGAGCAGTTCTTC. Protein product: CASSPTGERDNEQFF.